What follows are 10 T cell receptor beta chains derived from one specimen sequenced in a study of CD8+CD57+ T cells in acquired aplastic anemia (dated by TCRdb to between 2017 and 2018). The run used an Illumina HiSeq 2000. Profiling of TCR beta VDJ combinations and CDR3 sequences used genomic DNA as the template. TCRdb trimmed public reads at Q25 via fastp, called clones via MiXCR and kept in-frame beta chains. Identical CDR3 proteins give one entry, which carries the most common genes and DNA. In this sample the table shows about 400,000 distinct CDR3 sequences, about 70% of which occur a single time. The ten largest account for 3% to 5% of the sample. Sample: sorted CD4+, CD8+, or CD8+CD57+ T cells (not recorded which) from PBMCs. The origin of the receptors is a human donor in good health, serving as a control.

CDR3 loop: CASSSRTGRLQETQYF. In DNA, the CDR3 is TGTGCCAGCAGTTCACGGACGGGGAGGCTGCAAGAGACCCAGTACTTC. The rearrangement uses TRBV25-1 and TRBJ2-5; possibly TRBD2 for D (6 bases). Between the trimmed V and J ends, which lost 5 bases and 2 bases, there was a span of 18 bases. The CDR3 runs to 16 residues. Germline CDR1 and CDR2: MGHDK and SYGVNS.

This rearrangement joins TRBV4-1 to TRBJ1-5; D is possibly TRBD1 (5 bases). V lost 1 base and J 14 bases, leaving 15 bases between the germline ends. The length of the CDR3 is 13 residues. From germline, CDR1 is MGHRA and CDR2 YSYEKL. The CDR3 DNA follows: TGCGCCAGCAGCCAAGGACCAGGGCTCTACGAGCATTTT. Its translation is CASSQGPGLYEHF.

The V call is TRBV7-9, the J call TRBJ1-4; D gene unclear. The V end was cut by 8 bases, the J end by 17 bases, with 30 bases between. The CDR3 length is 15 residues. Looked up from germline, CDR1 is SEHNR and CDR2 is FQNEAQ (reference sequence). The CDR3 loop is CASSLIETQNVRPFF. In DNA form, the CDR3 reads TGTGCCAGCTCACTAATAGAGACACAGAACGTCAGGCCATTTTTT.

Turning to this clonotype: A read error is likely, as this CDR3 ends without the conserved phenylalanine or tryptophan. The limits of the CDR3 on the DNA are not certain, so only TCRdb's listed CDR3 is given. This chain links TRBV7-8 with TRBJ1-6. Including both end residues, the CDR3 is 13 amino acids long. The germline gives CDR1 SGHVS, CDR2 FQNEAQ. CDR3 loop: CASSETPVASLHY.

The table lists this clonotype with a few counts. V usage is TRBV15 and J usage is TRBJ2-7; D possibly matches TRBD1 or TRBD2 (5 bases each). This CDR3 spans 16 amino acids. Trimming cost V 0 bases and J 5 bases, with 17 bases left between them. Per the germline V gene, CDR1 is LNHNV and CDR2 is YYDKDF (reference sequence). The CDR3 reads CATSRDRGQGMDEQYF. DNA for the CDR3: TGTGCCACCAGCAGAGATCGAGGGCAGGGTATGGACGAGCAGTACTTC. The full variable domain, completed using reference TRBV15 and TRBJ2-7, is DAMVIQNPRYQVTQFGKPVTLSCSQTLNHNVMYWYQQKSSQAPKLLFHYYDKDFNNEADTPDNFQSRRPNTSFCFLDIRSPGLGDTAMYLCATSRDRGQGMDEQYFGPGTRLTVT.

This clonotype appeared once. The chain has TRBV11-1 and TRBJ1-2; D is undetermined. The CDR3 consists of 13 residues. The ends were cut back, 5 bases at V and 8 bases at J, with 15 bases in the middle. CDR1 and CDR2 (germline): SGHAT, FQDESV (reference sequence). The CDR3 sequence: CASSLGTRAGYTF. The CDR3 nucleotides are TGTGCCAGCAGCCTGGGAACTCGTGCGGGCTACACCTTC.

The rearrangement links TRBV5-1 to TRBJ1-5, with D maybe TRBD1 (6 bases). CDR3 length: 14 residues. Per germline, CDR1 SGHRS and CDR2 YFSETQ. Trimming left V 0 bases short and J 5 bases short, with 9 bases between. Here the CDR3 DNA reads TGCGCCAGCAGCTTGGAGGCAGGGGATCAGCCCCAGCATTTT. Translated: CASSLEAGDQPQHF.

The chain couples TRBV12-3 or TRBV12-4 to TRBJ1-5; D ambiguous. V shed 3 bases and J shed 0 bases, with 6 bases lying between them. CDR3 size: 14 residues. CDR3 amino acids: CASSLTYSNQPQHF. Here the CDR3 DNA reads TGTGCCAGCAGTTTGACATATAGCAATCAGCCCCAGCATTTT.

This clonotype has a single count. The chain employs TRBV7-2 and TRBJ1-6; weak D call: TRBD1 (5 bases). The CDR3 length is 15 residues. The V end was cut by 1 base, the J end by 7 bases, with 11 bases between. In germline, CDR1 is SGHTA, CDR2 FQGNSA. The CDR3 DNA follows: TGTGCCAGCAGCTTAGGAGGGGACCGAAATTCACCCCTCCACTTT. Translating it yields CASSLGGDRNSPLHF.

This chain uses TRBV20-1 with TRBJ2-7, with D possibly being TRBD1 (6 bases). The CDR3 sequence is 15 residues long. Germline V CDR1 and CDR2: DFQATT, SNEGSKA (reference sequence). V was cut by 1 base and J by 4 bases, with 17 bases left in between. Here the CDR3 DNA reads TGCAGTGCTAGAGTACAACAGGGAATTTTTTACGAGCAGTACTTC. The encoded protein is CSARVQQGIFYEQYF.